The 25 T cell receptor beta chains below come from one sample, sequenced in a study of identical twins (dated by TCRdb to about 2016). The library was obtained by 5' RACE. The sample was run on an Illumina HiSeq 2000. In-frame beta chains were kept once TCRdb had trimmed the public reads at Q25 with fastp and called clones with MiXCR. Here each entry gathers all rows of one CDR3 protein and keeps the most common genes and DNA. The sample table lists approximately 240,000 distinct CDR3 sequences, roughly 13% of them with a count of one. The ten top clones hold around 8.9% of the sample. Sequenced sample: memory (CD45RO+) T cells sorted from blood. Taken with the paper, the label for cell subset or site translates to: CD45RO+ enriched T cells. The receptor set was obtained from a woman aged 18-29 years in good health.

The chain has TRBV6-5 and TRBJ2-7; 9 bases line up with TRBD1. In germline, CDR1 is MNHEY, CDR2 SVGAGI. With 0 bases clipped from V and 2 bases from J, the junction kept 2 bases outside the gene matches. CDR3 length equals 15 residues. The CDR3 sequence is CASSYSGTGPYEQYF. The DNA of the CDR3 is TGTGCCAGCAGTTACTCCGGGACAGGGCCCTACGAGCAGTACTTC.

This clonotype was seen at least ten times. The CDR3: CASSPQGGFGQPQHF. The CDR3 DNA reads as TGTGCCAGCAGCCCCCAGGGGGGATTCGGTCAGCCCCAGCATTTT. The chain combines TRBV12-3 or TRBV12-4 with TRBJ1-5; 7 positions agree with TRBD1. This CDR3 is built from 15 residues. After removal of 6 bases from V and 6 bases from J, the junction contained 11 bases not matched to a gene.

This clonotype appeared a few times. V usage is TRBV12-3 or TRBV12-4 and J usage is TRBJ2-5; a weak D match, TRBD2 (5 bases). The CDR3 consists of 14 residues. The ends were cut back, 1 base at V and 3 bases at J, with 9 bases in the middle. CDR3 protein: CASSLVIAKETQYF. The CDR3 DNA follows: TGTGCCAGCAGTTTAGTTATAGCGAAAGAGACCCAGTACTTC.

The gene calls are TRBV4-3 and TRBJ2-6; TRBD1 might be the D (5 bases). The CDR3 extends over 17 amino acids. Trimming took off 1 base at V and 1 base at J, with 11 bases between the two ends. Germline V gives CDR1 LGHNA, CDR2 YSLEER. For the CDR3, the DNA is TGCGCCAGCAGCCAAGGCAGGGTTCGATCTGGGGCCAACGTCCTGACTTTC. It codes for CASSQGRVRSGANVLTF.

This rearrangement joins TRBV4-2 to TRBJ2-1; D may be TRBD2 (7 bases). Germline V gene lookup returns CDR1 LGHNA and CDR2 YNFKEQ. This CDR3 has 16 amino acids. The V end was cut by 0 bases, the J end by 3 bases, with 12 bases between. The CDR3 sequence is CASSQEGGGNYNEQFF. The DNA of the CDR3 is TGTGCCAGCAGCCAAGAAGGGGGGGGTAACTACAATGAGCAGTTCTTC.

The chain recombines TRBV11-2 with TRBJ2-2; D assignment may be TRBD1 or TRBD2 (6 bases each). CDR1 is SGHAT, CDR2 FQNNGV, per germline. V was trimmed by 4 bases and J by 7 bases, leaving 13 bases between them. CDR3 length equals 14 residues. CDR3 DNA sequence: TGTGCCAGCAGCTATGGGGGGCCGGACGGGGAGCTGTTTTTT. Protein sequence: CASSYGGPDGELFF.

This clonotype was picked up many times. This chain connects TRBV6-1 to TRBJ1-4; 7 nucleotides align to TRBD1. This CDR3 region has 14 residues. Germline CDR1 is MNHNS and CDR2 is SASEGT. The junction had 4 bases not matched to a gene; V was cut back by 6 bases and J by 3 bases. CDR3 protein: CASREGAANEKLFF. CDR3 DNA: TGTGCCAGCAGGGAGGGGGCGGCTAATGAAAAACTGTTTTTT.

The chain is built from TRBV13 and TRBJ2-5; D not resolved. The CDR3 length is 13 residues. V lost 3 bases, J lost 1 base, and 6 bases lay in between. CDR1 and CDR2 (germline): PRHDT, FYEKMQ (reference sequence). CDR3 region: CASSFESQETQYF. CDR3 DNA: TGTGCCAGCAGCTTCGAGAGCCAAGAGACCCAGTACTTC.

This clonotype appeared many times. The V gene is TRBV7-9, the J gene TRBJ1-5; 8 nucleotides agree with TRBD1. J lost 5 bases, V lost 5 bases, and 2 bases had no gene match. The germline CDR1 and CDR2 sequences are SEHNR and FQNEAQ (reference sequence). This CDR3 comprises 13 residues. The CDR3 DNA is TGTGCCAGCAGCGCACAGGGGGATCAGCCCCAGCATTTT. Protein product: CASSAQGDQPQHF.

This clonotype was counted a few times. The chain employs TRBV5-1 and TRBJ2-5, with D hard to call. Germline-derived CDR1 and CDR2 are SGHRS and YFSETQ. The CDR3 has 13 amino acids. V dropped 0 bases and J dropped 5 bases, with 8 bases sitting between them. CDR3 amino acids: CASSLEAKETQYF. The DNA of the CDR3 is TGCGCCAGCAGCTTGGAGGCTAAGGAGACCCAGTACTTC. Based on the CDR3 plus reference TRBV5-1 and TRBJ2-5, the full variable domain is KAGVTQTPRYLIKTRGQQVTLSCSPISGHRSVSWYQQTPGQGLQFLFEYFSETQRNKGNFPGRFSGRQFSNSRSEMNVSTLELGDSALYLCASSLEAKETQYFGPGTRLLVL.

The chain links TRBV6-2 or TRBV6-3 to TRBJ2-1; TRBD2 agrees at 9 bases. Germline lookup yields CDR1 MNHEY and CDR2 SVGEGT. This CDR3 spans 14 amino acids. Trimming cost V 8 bases and J 6 bases; bases outside gene matches: 8. The chain's CDR3 is CASGEREVGNEQFF. CDR3 in DNA: TGTGCCAGCGGGGAGCGGGAGGTGGGCAATGAGCAGTTCTTC.

This clonotype was picked up many times. V is TRBV7-2 and J is TRBJ2-2, with D perhaps matching TRBD2 (6 bases). The length of the CDR3 is 14 residues. From germline, CDR1 is SGHTA and CDR2 FQGNSA. V lost 1 base, J lost 7 bases, and 10 bases lay in between. The chain's CDR3 is CASSLVLAGGELFF. CDR3 sequence (DNA): TGTGCCAGCAGCTTAGTACTAGCTGGCGGGGAGCTGTTTTTT.

The gene calls are TRBV11-2 and TRBJ2-2, with no clear D. CDR3 length: 17 residues. Germline CDR1 SGHAT, CDR2 FQNNGV. The V and J ends lost 0 bases and 2 bases respectively, with 13 bases between them. This chain's CDR3 is CASSLDPETANTGELFF. CDR3 in DNA: TGTGCCAGCAGCTTAGACCCCGAGACCGCCAACACCGGGGAGCTGTTTTTT.

This clonotype was seen a few times. The CDR3 loop is CAVGGQGHTEAFF. The CDR3 DNA sequence: TGTGCCGTAGGAGGACAGGGGCACACTGAAGCTTTCTTT. V usage is TRBV6-2 or TRBV6-3 and J usage is TRBJ1-1; TRBD1 matches at 9 bases. The CDR3 loop spans 13 amino acids. Germline-derived CDR1 and CDR2 are MNHEY and SVGEGT. Trimming removed 11 bases from V and 3 bases from J; junction bases left unmatched: 7.

The rearrangement joins TRBV19 to TRBJ2-5, with TRBD2 matching 8 bases. Germline loops: CDR1 LNHDA, CDR2 SQIVND (reference sequence). The CDR3 has 15 residues. Losses at the gene ends were 5 bases for V and 6 bases for J; bases not matched to a gene: 11. CDR3 sequence: CASSRMRTSIQTQYF. DNA of the CDR3: TGTGCCAGTAGTCGTATGAGGACTAGCATTCAGACCCAGTACTTC.

The chain carries TRBV20-1 and TRBJ2-5; 7 nucleotides agree with TRBD2. CDR1 and CDR2 (germline): DFQATT, SNEGSKA (reference sequence). There are 13 residues in the CDR3. With 1 base clipped from V and 9 bases from J, the junction kept 8 bases outside the gene matches. The CDR3 reads CSARGGSGGAQYF. CDR3 sequence (DNA): TGCAGTGCTAGAGGGGGATCTGGGGGGGCCCAGTACTTC.

The table lists this clonotype with many counts. CDR3 protein: CASSPTGLNTEAFF. CDR3 in DNA: TGTGCCAGCAGTCCTACGGGACTCAACACTGAAGCTTTCTTT. The rearrangement uses TRBV6-1 and TRBJ1-1; D perhaps matches TRBD1 (5 bases). The CDR3 is made up of 14 amino acids. Germline V gives CDR1 MNHNS, CDR2 SASEGT. Trimming left V 5 bases short and J 2 bases short, with 12 bases between.

Remarks on this clonotype: At one of its ends the junction is not consistent with the germline gene, which may arise from a read error. This rearrangement joins TRBV20-1 to TRBJ2-5, with D tentatively TRBD2 (5 bases). Looked up from germline, CDR1 is DFQATT and CDR2 is SNEGSKA (reference sequence). The CDR3 spans 16 residues. For the CDR3, the DNA is TGCTGTGCTAGAGATCTGCAGCGGCTATACCAAGAGACCCAGTACTTC. Amino acids: CCARDLQRLYQETQYF.

The CDR3: CASSYRASGSQETQYF. The CDR3 DNA follows: TGTGCCAGCAGTTACCGGGCTAGCGGGTCACAAGAGACCCAGTACTTC. V usage is TRBV6-2 or TRBV6-3 and J usage is TRBJ2-5, with 8 positions matching TRBD2. The CDR3 length is 16 residues. Germline CDR1 and CDR2: MNHEY and SVGEGT. J gave up 2 bases and V 2 bases, and 7 bases lay outside the gene matches.

This clonotype was picked up many times. The J gene is TRBJ2-7, the V gene TRBV12-3 or TRBV12-4; 8 bases align to TRBD2. The V segment lost 3 bases and the J segment 1 base; nucleotides outside the gene matches: 5. The CDR3 totals 15 residues. The CDR3 here is CASSFGAGGSYEQYF. The CDR3 region has the DNA TGTGCCAGCAGTTTCGGCGCGGGAGGTTCCTACGAGCAGTACTTC.

This clonotype showed up many times. V usage is TRBV20-1 and J usage is TRBJ2-3, with 7 positions matching TRBD1. Losses at the gene ends were 1 base for V and 4 bases for J; bases not matched to a gene: 5. The CDR3 consists of 14 residues. The V gene's germline CDR1 is DFQATT and CDR2 SNEGSKA (reference sequence). The DNA for the CDR3 is TGCAGTGCTAGAGGACAGGGAAAATCAGATACGCAGTATTTT. Translation gives CSARGQGKSDTQYF.

The chain couples TRBV29-1 to TRBJ2-5, with 8 nucleotides matching TRBD1. Germline V gene lookup returns CDR1 SQVTM and CDR2 ANQGSEA. V lost 7 bases and J lost 5; bases outside the gene matches: 6. The CDR3 is 12 amino acids. CDR3 bases: TGCAGCGGAGGACAGGGAAAGGAGACCCAGTACTTC. It encodes CSGGQGKETQYF.

This clonotype was detected only a few times. V is TRBV15 and J is TRBJ1-2; TRBD1 matches 7 bases. This CDR3 has 14 residues. Losses at the gene ends were 4 bases for V and 7 bases for J; bases not matched to a gene: 9. The germline gives CDR1 LNHNV, CDR2 YYDKDF (reference sequence). CDR3 bases: TGTGCCACCAGCAAAGAAACAGGGGTGGGTGGCTACACCTTC. Protein product: CATSKETGVGGYTF.

This clonotype was counted only a few times. The V and J genes are TRBV12-3 or TRBV12-4 and TRBJ1-2; possibly TRBD1 for D (5 bases). Trimming took 5 bases from V and 0 from J, leaving 13 bases between them. This CDR3 spans 15 amino acids. The CDR3 sequence is CASSPAGSSNYGYTF. CDR3 bases: TGTGCCAGCAGTCCGGCAGGGAGTTCTAACTATGGCTACACCTTC.

J is TRBJ1-1 and V is TRBV3-1; 8 nucleotides agree with TRBD1. V shed 8 bases, J shed 4 bases, and the junction held 9 bases outside the gene matches. The CDR3 contains 14 residues. Germline V gene data show CDR1 as LGHDT and CDR2 as YNNKEL (reference sequence). The CDR3 nucleotides are TGTGCCAGCGGACAACAGGGGGGTGGCACTGAAGCTTTCTTT. Translating gives CASGQQGGGTEAFF.